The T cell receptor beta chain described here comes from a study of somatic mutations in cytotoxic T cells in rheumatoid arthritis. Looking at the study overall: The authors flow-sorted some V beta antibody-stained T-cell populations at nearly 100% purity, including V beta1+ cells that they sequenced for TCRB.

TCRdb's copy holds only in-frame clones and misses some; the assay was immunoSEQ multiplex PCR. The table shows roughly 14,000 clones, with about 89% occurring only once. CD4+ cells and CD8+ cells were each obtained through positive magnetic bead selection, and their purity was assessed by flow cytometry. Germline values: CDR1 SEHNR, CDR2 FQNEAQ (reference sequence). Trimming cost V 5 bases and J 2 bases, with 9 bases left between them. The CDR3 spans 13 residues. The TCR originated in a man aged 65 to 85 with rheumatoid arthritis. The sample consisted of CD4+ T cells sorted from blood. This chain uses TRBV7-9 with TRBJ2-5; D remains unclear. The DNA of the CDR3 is TGTGCCAGCAGCCCCAGGCCTCAAGAGACCCAGTACTTC. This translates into CASSPRPQETQYF. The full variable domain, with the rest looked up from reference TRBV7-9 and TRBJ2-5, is DTGVSQNPRHKITKRGQNVTFRCDPISEHNRLYWYRQTLGQGPEFLTYFQNEAQLEKSRLLSDRFSAERPKGSFSTLEIQRTEQGDSAMYLCASSPRPQETQYFGPGTRLLVL.